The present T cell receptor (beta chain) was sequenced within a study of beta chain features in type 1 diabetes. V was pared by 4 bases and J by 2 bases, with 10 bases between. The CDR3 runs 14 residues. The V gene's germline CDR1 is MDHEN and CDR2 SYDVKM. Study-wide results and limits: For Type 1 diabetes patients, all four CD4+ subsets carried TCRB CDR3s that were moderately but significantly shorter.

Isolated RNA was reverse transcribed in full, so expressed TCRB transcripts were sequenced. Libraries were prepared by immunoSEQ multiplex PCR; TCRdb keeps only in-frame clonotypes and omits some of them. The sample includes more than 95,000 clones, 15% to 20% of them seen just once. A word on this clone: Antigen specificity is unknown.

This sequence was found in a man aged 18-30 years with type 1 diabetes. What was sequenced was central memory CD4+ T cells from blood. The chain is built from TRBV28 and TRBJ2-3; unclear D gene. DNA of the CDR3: TGTGCCAGCAGTTCGGCTACGTTCACAGATACGCAGTATTTT. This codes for CASSSATFTDTQYF.